One and the same sample provided the 27 T cell receptor beta chains below, sequenced in a study of graft-versus-host responses after intestinal transplantation. Their specific antigens are unknown. Generated by immunoSEQ multiplex PCR, the TCRdb table keeps only in-frame clones and is missing some. The table shows over 75,000 clones, with under 95% occurring only once. The starting material was unstimulated CD8+ T cells sorted from spleen or lymph node cells, obtained before transplant. The origin of the receptors is a human donor who was the organ donor for an intestinal transplant.

The chain combines TRBV27 with TRBJ2-7; 12 positions agree with TRBD2. The V gene's germline CDR1 is MNHEY and CDR2 SMNVEV (reference sequence). This CDR3 comprises 15 residues. Trimming at V came to 4 bases and at J to 6 bases, leaving 7 bases not matched to a gene. DNA of the CDR3: TGTGCCAGCAGTTCGCCTAGCGGGAGGGTGTTCGAGCAGTACTTC. This sequence encodes CASSSPSGRVFEQYF.

The J gene is TRBJ2-7, the V gene TRBV10-3, with D unresolved. The CDR3 extends over 14 amino acids. Germline-derived CDR1 and CDR2 are ENHRY and SYGVKD. Trimming pared 7 bases from V and 0 bases from J, leaving 13 bases between. The CDR3: CAITTDDSSYEQYF. The CDR3 DNA is TGTGCCATCACTACTGATGATAGCTCCTACGAGCAGTACTTC.

The chain uses TRBV6-4 and TRBJ2-3, with D possibly matching TRBD1 (5 bases). The V gene's germline CDR1 is MRHNA and CDR2 SNTAGT. CDR3 length equals 15 residues. V lost 2 bases to trimming and J lost 0 bases, with 9 bases between them. CDR3 loop: CASSDTGASTDTQYF. The CDR3 coding sequence is TGTGCCAGCAGTGACACTGGGGCTAGCACAGATACGCAGTATTTT.

This clone has just one count. The chain has TRBV5-1 and TRBJ2-1, with TRBD2 as a possible D gene (6 bases). CDR1 and CDR2 from the germline V gene are SGHRS and YFSETQ. V lost 0 bases, J lost 7 bases, and 14 bases lay in between. This CDR3 comprises 15 residues. For the CDR3, the DNA is TGCGCCAGCAGCTTGGCCGGAGGGGACGGGAATGAGCAGTTCTTC. Translated: CASSLAGGDGNEQFF.

This clone came up once. This rearrangement joins TRBV4-1 to TRBJ1-2; 8 nucleotides align to TRBD1. Germline V gene lookup returns CDR1 MGHRA and CDR2 YSYEKL. The ends lost 1 base at V and 4 bases at J; junction bases unmatched: 2. The CDR3 consists of 14 residues. The CDR3 is CASSQAGQGYGYTF. As DNA, the CDR3 is TGCGCCAGCAGCCAAGCCGGACAGGGCTATGGCTACACCTTC.

This rearrangement joins TRBV10-1 to TRBJ1-1, with D uncertain. With 3 bases removed from V and 3 bases from J, the gap between germline ends came to 11 bases. The CDR3 has 14 residues. Germline CDR1 WNHNN, CDR2 SYGVQD (reference sequence). The CDR3 spells CASSDDEGDTEAFF. As DNA, the CDR3 is TGCGCCAGCAGTGATGACGAGGGTGACACTGAAGCTTTCTTT.

The chain joins TRBV7-9 to TRBJ2-5; no clear D. Germline values: CDR1 SEHNR, CDR2 FQNEAQ (reference sequence). The CDR3 has 14 amino acids. Trimming cost V 1 base and J 1 base, with 7 bases left between them. CDR3 sequence: CASSLVQTQETQYF. In nucleotides, the CDR3 is TGTGCCAGCAGCTTAGTACAGACCCAAGAGACCCAGTACTTC. Looking up the rest from reference TRBV7-9 and TRBJ2-5 gives the full variable domain: DTGVSQNPRHKITKRGQNVTFRCDPISEHNRLYWYRQTLGQGPEFLTYFQNEAQLEKSRLLSDRFSAERPKGSFSTLEIQRTEQGDSAMYLCASSLVQTQETQYFGPGTRLLVL.

This rearrangement joins TRBV2 to TRBJ1-3, with a tentative D call TRBD1 (6 bases). Trimming stripped 6 bases from V and 4 bases from J, with 13 bases between. The CDR3 is 14 residues long. Germline loops: CDR1 SNHLY, CDR2 FYNNEI. CDR3 in amino acids: CASSDGTLGNTIYF. The CDR3 DNA sequence: TGTGCCAGCAGCGACGGGACACTAGGAAACACCATATATTTT.

The table lists this clone with a count of one. V is TRBV12-5 and J is TRBJ2-1; TRBD1 aligns across 11 bases. Trimming removed 2 bases from V and 9 bases from J; junction bases left unmatched: 12. Germline lookup yields CDR1 LGHNT and CDR2 FRNRAP. This CDR3 has 17 amino acids. DNA of the CDR3: TGTGCTAGTGGTTTGTGGGGACAGGGGGAACTACAAGGTGAGCAGTTCTTC. Amino acid sequence: CASGLWGQGELQGEQFF.

This clone has more than one count but fewer than ten. The chain recombines TRBV30 with TRBJ2-1, with 7 nucleotides matching TRBD1. CDR3 length: 13 amino acids. From germline, CDR1 is GTSNPN and CDR2 SVGIG (reference sequence). J was trimmed by 10 bases and V by 2 bases; bases with no gene match: 8. The CDR3 bases are TGTGCCTGGAGTCGAGGACAGGTTCGGGAGCAGTTCTTC. Its protein product is CAWSRGQVREQFF.

J is TRBJ2-7 and V is TRBV13; TRBD2 is a possible D gene (6 bases). CDR3 length equals 14 residues. V lost 3 bases to trimming and J lost 3 bases, with 12 bases between them. Germline-derived CDR1 and CDR2 are PRHDT and FYEKMQ (reference sequence). The chain's CDR3 is CASSLSSEFYEQYF. The DNA of the CDR3 is TGTGCCAGCAGCTTGTCTAGCGAATTCTACGAGCAGTACTTC.

J is TRBJ2-1 and V is TRBV4-1; D is unclear. Trimming removed 0 bases at V and 7 bases at J, with 7 bases between. This CDR3 spans 13 amino acids. Germline V gene lookup returns CDR1 MGHRA and CDR2 YSYEKL. CDR3 protein: CASSQDIVNEQFF. DNA of the CDR3: TGCGCCAGCAGCCAAGATATTGTGAATGAGCAGTTCTTC.

The chain combines TRBV9 with TRBJ2-1, with TRBD2 matching 9 bases. Germline trimming cut 4 bases from V and 2 bases from J; bases unmatched to any gene: 7. Germline loops: CDR1 SGDLS, CDR2 YYNGEE. CDR3 size: 16 residues. Written as DNA, the CDR3 is TGTGCCAGCAGCCCATGGGGACTAGCTGCCTACAATGAGCAGTTCTTC. It encodes CASSPWGLAAYNEQFF.

This rearrangement joins TRBV5-5 to TRBJ2-1; 10 bases are a match to TRBD2. Germline V gives CDR1 SGHKS, CDR2 YYEKEE (reference sequence). V lost 0 bases and J lost 6; bases outside the gene matches: 3. The CDR3 is 15 residues long. The CDR3 bases are TGTGCCAGCAGCTTGGTGGCTAGCGGGGGCAATGAGCAGTTCTTC. Encoded protein: CASSLVASGGNEQFF. Full variable domain (missing parts from reference TRBV5-5 and TRBJ2-1): DAGVTQSPTHLIKTRGQQVTLRCSPISGHKSVSWYQQVLGQGPQFIFQYYEKEERGRGNFPDRFSARQFPNYSSELNVNALLLGDSALYLCASSLVASGGNEQFFGPGTRLTVL.

The V call is TRBV5-1, the J call TRBJ2-7; TRBD1 might be the D (6 bases). The CDR3 runs 13 residues. Germline V gene lookup returns CDR1 SGHRS and CDR2 YFSETQ. The germline V and J ends were trimmed by 4 bases and 3 bases, with 11 bases remaining between them. Written as DNA, the CDR3 is TGCGCCAGCAGCCCGGACAGTAACTACGAGCAGTACTTC. Protein sequence: CASSPDSNYEQYF.

This chain joins TRBV4-1 and TRBJ1-1; D is unresolved. Germline CDR1 MGHRA, CDR2 YSYEKL. CDR3 length equals 12 residues. The V and J ends lost 0 bases and 8 bases respectively, with 7 bases between them. CDR3: CASSQDPGEAFF. In DNA, the CDR3 is TGCGCCAGCAGCCAAGACCCGGGAGAAGCTTTCTTT.

This chain uses TRBV28 with TRBJ2-7; maybe TRBD1 (7 bases). Trimming took 6 bases from V and 6 from J, leaving 15 bases between them. The CDR3 consists of 13 residues. Germline V gene sequence: CDR1 MDHEN, CDR2 SYDVKM. This chain's CDR3 is CASRGQGGGEQYF. CDR3 DNA: TGTGCCAGCAGGGGTCAGGGGGGTGGCGAGCAGTACTTC.

The gene calls are TRBV12-2 and TRBJ2-6; the table's D call of TRBD2 was not tested on the DNA. TRBV12-2 is marked as a pseudogene. This CDR3 has 18 residues. CDR3 amino acids: CASREVEWVCSGANVLTF. In nucleotides, the CDR3 is TGTGCAAGTCGCGAGGTAGAGTGGGTTTGCTCTGGGGCCAACGTCCTGACTTTC.

This clone was observed once. This chain joins TRBV15 and TRBJ2-1; a possible D gene is TRBD2 (5 bases). Germline V CDR1 and CDR2: LNHNV, YYDKDF (reference sequence). CDR3 size: 16 residues. The V end was cut by 0 bases, the J end by 4 bases, with 13 bases between. The CDR3 DNA reads as TGTGCCACCAGCAGAGATAGGAGTAGCGTATACAATGAGCAGTTCTTC. Its translation is CATSRDRSSVYNEQFF.

V gene TRBV5-1 combines with J gene TRBJ2-1; TRBD2 aligns across 11 bases. Germline V gene lookup returns CDR1 SGHRS and CDR2 YFSETQ. This CDR3 has 18 residues. Germline trimming cut 4 bases from V and 0 bases from J; bases unmatched to any gene: 9. The CDR3 loop reads CASSRAGSGRASYNEQFF. For the CDR3, the DNA is TGCGCCAGCAGCCGAGCAGGTAGCGGGAGGGCCTCCTACAATGAGCAGTTCTTC. The full variable domain, in which reference TRBV5-1 and TRBJ2-1 provide the parts outside the CDR3, is KAGVTQTPRYLIKTRGQQVTLSCSPISGHRSVSWYQQTPGQGLQFLFEYFSETQRNKGNFPGRFSGRQFSNSRSEMNVSTLELGDSALYLCASSRAGSGRASYNEQFFGPGTRLTVL.

V usage is TRBV7-9 and J usage is TRBJ1-6; TRBD1 matches 8 bases. Trimming took 3 bases from V and 6 from J; bases not matched to a gene: 4. The CDR3 runs 15 residues. CDR1 and CDR2 from the germline V gene are SEHNR and FQNEAQ (reference sequence). This chain's CDR3 is CASSLAGQVNSPLHF. In DNA, the CDR3 is TGTGCCAGCAGCTTGGCGGGACAGGTTAATTCACCCCTCCACTTT.

V is TRBV2 and J is TRBJ2-1; 8 bases fit TRBD1. The CDR3 loop spans 16 amino acids. CDR1 is SNHLY, CDR2 FYNNEI, per germline. Trimming cost V 7 bases and J 9 bases; bases outside gene matches: 17. The CDR3 protein is CASIGISFGQGPEQFF. In DNA, the CDR3 is TGTGCCAGCATCGGTATTTCGTTTGGACAGGGTCCTGAGCAGTTCTTC. The full variable domain, completed using reference TRBV2 and TRBJ2-1, is EPEVTQTPSHQVTQMGQEVILRCVPISNHLYFYWYRQILGQKVEFLVSFYNNEISEKSEIFDDQFSVERPDGSNFTLKIRSTKLEDSAMYFCASIGISFGQGPEQFFGPGTRLTVL.

CDR3 sequence (DNA): TGTGCCAGCAGCGTAGTGGCGGGAGGGCCTTACAATGAGCAGTTCTTC. Translating it yields CASSVVAGGPYNEQFF. The chain uses TRBV9 and TRBJ2-1; the match to TRBD2 covers 9 bases. CDR1 is SGDLS, CDR2 YYNGEE, per germline. Losses at the gene ends were 0 bases for V and 4 bases for J; bases not matched to a gene: 5. This CDR3 comprises 16 residues. The full variable domain, its missing parts supplied by reference TRBV9 and TRBJ2-1, is DSGVTQTPKHLITATGQRVTLRCSPRSGDLSVYWYQQSLDQGLQFLIQYYNGEERAKGNILERFSAQQFPDLHSELNLSSLELGDSALYFCASSVVAGGPYNEQFFGPGTRLTVL.

The rearrangement links TRBV19 to TRBJ2-1; 7 positions agree with TRBD2. Trimming removed 5 bases from V and 1 base from J; junction bases left unmatched: 2. The germline V gene encodes CDR1 LNHDA and CDR2 SQIVND (reference sequence). The CDR3 totals 14 residues. In nucleotides, the CDR3 is TGTGCCAGTAGTCCGGGGGGATCCTACAATGAGCAGTTCTTC. It specifies CASSPGGSYNEQFF.

The V call is TRBV11-2, the J call TRBJ2-6; 7 bases are a match to TRBD1. The CDR3 is 18 amino acids. Trimming at V came to 6 bases and at J to 0 bases, leaving 11 bases not matched to a gene. Germline assignment: CDR1 SGHAT and CDR2 FQNNGV. The CDR3: CASSYTGAPRSGANVLTF. The CDR3 bases are TGTGCCAGCAGTTATACAGGGGCCCCCCGCTCTGGGGCCAACGTCCTGACTTTC.

This clone was seen a few times. This rearrangement joins TRBV2 to TRBJ2-7; D possibly corresponds to TRBD1 (5 bases). This CDR3 has 12 amino acids. Trimming pared 7 bases from V and 0 bases from J, leaving 7 bases between. Germline CDR1 SNHLY, CDR2 FYNNEI. For the CDR3, the DNA is TGTGCCAGCACTGACAGCTCCTACGAGCAGTACTTC. Translation gives CASTDSSYEQYF.

The V and J genes are TRBV6-5 and TRBJ2-2; tentative D call: TRBD1 (5 bases). The CDR3 contains 15 residues. Germline V gives CDR1 MNHEY, CDR2 SVGAGI. Trimming stripped 0 bases from V and 6 bases from J, with 11 bases between. In DNA, the CDR3 is TGTGCCAGCAGTTACTCATCCCAGGGCGCCGGGGAGCTGTTTTTT. Translating gives CASSYSSQGAGELFF.